This TCR beta chain originates from a study of T-cell reconstitution after alpha-beta-depleted transplantation in children. Points from the study as a whole: One year post-transplant, T-cell counts and diversity were largely derived from T cells produced anew. Reportedly, alpha-beta T cells present about two months post-transplant originated from several hundred expanded clones of graft origin. Surviving recipient T cells and thymic progenitors accounted for the high day-60 TCRbeta diversity observed in some patients.

This clonotype was detected ten times or more. What it binds is not known. Germline V lookup: CDR1 KGHSH, CDR2 LQKENI. This CDR3 is 17 amino acids long. V dropped 0 bases and J dropped 3; count of bases not matched to a gene: 2. Preparing the TCRbeta library involved the use of unique molecular identifiers. MiXCR, applied by TCRdb to the PCR reads, yields one record per CDR3 protein. The data show hundreds of thousands of distinct CDR3 sequences, 10% to 15% seen once. The chain carries TRBV18 and TRBJ2-1; TRBD2 agrees at 13 bases. The clonotype was recovered from a male patient under 18 who had a stem cell transplant for acute myeloid leukemia, so the T cells may come from the graft donor. This specimen consisted of PBMCs, mostly from graft donor cells, obtained 360 days after TCRalphabeta/CD19-depleted stem cell transplant. Written as DNA, the CDR3 is TGTGCCAGCTCACCACCTACTAGCGGGAGGGACTACAATGAGCAGTTCTTC. Residues: CASSPPTSGRDYNEQFF.